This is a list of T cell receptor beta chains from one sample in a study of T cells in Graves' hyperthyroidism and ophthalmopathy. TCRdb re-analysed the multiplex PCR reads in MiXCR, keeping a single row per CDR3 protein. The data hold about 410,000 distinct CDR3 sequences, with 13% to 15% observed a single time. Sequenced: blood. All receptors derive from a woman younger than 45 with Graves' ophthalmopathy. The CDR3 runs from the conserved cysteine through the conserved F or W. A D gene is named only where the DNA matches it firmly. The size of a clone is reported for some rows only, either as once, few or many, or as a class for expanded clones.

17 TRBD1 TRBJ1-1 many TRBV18 TGTGCCAGCTCAGTCCCGGGACAGGGCCTTCCGAACACTGAAGCTTTCTTT CASSVPGQGLPNTEAFF
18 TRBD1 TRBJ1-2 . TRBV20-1 TGCAGTGCCGAAAACGGCCCCGGGACAGGGGGTGATATCTATGGCTACACCTTC CSAENGPGTGGDIYGYTF
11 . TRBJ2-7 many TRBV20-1 TGCAGTGCTAGGGAGTCCTACGAGCAGTACTTC CSARESYEQYF
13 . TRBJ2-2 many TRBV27 TGTGCCAGCAGTTTTTCGGGGACCGGGGAGCTGTTTTTT CASSFSGTGELFF
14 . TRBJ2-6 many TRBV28 TGTGCCAGCAGTTTGACCGTCAGGGCCAACGTCCTGACTTTC CASSLTVRANVLTF
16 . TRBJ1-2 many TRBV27 TGTGCCAGCAGAGTAGAGTCGACAACTCCCTTCTATGGCTACACCTTC CASRVESTTPFYGYTF
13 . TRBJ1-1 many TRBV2 TGTGCCAGCAGTCCTGATTCGAACACTGAAGCTTTCTTT CASSPDSNTEAFF
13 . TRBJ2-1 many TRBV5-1 TGCGCCAGCAGGCATACAGTGGACAATGAGCAGTTCTTC CASRHTVDNEQFF
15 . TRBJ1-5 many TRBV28 TGTGCCAGCAGTCAAAACCGCGGGGGCAATCAGCCCCAGCATTTT CASSQNRGGNQPQHF
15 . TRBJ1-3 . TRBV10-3 TGTGCCATCAGCCCCGATCTCGACAGTGGAAACACCATATATTTT CAISPDLDSGNTIYF
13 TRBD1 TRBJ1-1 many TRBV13 TGTGCCAGCAGCTTGCAGGGGGCCACTGAAGCTTTCTTT CASSLQGATEAFF
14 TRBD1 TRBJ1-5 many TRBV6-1 TGTGCCAGCAAACAGGGGCCTACAATTCTGCCCCAGCATTTT CASKQGPTILPQHF
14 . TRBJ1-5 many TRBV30 TGTGCCTGGAGTTCCGCAGGGTATTATCAGCCCCAGCATTTT CAWSSAGYYQPQHF
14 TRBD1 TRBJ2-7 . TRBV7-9 TGTGCCAGCAGCTCTGGACAGGGGAGGGGGGAGCAGTACTTC CASSSGQGRGEQYF
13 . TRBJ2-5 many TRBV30 TGTGCCTGGAGTGTAGCCAGGGCCGAGACCCAGTACTTC CAWSVARAETQYF
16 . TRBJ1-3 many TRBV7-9 TGTGCCAGCAGCGCGCATGGGTCTAGGGCTGGAAACACCATATATTTT CASSAHGSRAGNTIYF
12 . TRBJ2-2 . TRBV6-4 TGTGCCAGCAAAAAGGACAACGGGGAGCTGTTTTTT CASKKDNGELFF
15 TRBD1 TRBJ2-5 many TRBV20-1 TGCAGTGCTAGAGTCGCTGACAGGGTCGGGGAGACCCAGTACTTC CSARVADRVGETQYF
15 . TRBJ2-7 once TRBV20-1 TGCAGTGCTAGAGATTTTCGAGGGGACTCCTACGAGCAGTACTTC CSARDFRGDSYEQYF
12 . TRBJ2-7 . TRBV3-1 TGTGCCAGCAGCCGGGAGACGAAGGAGCAGTACTTC CASSRETKEQYF
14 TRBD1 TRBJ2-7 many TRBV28 TGTGCCAGCAGTTTAAGCAGGGGGCCGGGCGAGCAGTACTTC CASSLSRGPGEQYF
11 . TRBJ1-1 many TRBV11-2 TGTGCCAGCAGCTTACCAGAGAGGGCTTTCTTT CASSLPERAFF